One and the same sample provided the 21 T cell receptor beta chains below, sequenced in a study of blood T cell repertoires in COVID-19. The repertoire was sequenced with immunoSEQ multiplex PCR; TCRdb's copy has only in-frame clones and lacks some. The sample has 150,000 or so clones; approximately 90% are singletons. The sequenced material came from peripheral blood. The receptor source for this set is a man aged 55 to 70 with active or convalescent COVID-19.

This rearrangement joins TRBV3-1 (or the pseudogene TRBV3-2) to TRBJ1-6; D gene unclear. Trimming pared 0 bases from V and 10 bases from J, leaving 34 bases between. CDR1 is LGHDT and CDR2 is YNNKEL in the germline V gene (reference sequence). CDR3 size: 22 residues. CDR3 bases: TGTGCCAGCAGCCAAGACCCCCCGGAAGAACCCCGACAACGCCATTTAAGGTCACCCCTCCACTTT. Translating it yields CASSQDPPEEPRQRHLRSPLHF.

V is TRBV5-5 and J is TRBJ2-1; D is uncertain. In germline, CDR1 is SGHKS, CDR2 YYEKEE (reference sequence). The CDR3 runs 15 residues. Trimming stripped 0 bases from V and 4 bases from J, with 11 bases between. CDR3 region: CASSLEVFRYNEQFF. DNA of the CDR3: TGTGCCAGCAGCTTGGAAGTCTTTAGATACAATGAGCAGTTCTTC.

V and J are TRBV18 and TRBJ1-2, with TRBD1 as a possible D gene (5 bases). The CDR3 totals 15 residues. The V and J ends lost 1 base and 3 bases respectively, with 12 bases between them. Germline CDR1 and CDR2: KGHSH and LQKENI. The DNA for the CDR3 is TGTGCCAGCTCACCACGGCGGGGGGACCACTATGGCTACACCTTC. Its protein product is CASSPRRGDHYGYTF.

The genes are TRBV18 and TRBJ1-6; possible D gene TRBD1, 5 bases. There are 16 residues in the CDR3. Germline loops: CDR1 KGHSH, CDR2 LQKENI. Trimming pared 5 bases from V and 6 bases from J, leaving 17 bases between. The CDR3 DNA is TGTGCCAGCTCAGCTGGGGCGGGACGTCGTAATTCACCCCTCCACTTT. Translated, it gives CASSAGAGRRNSPLHF.

The rearrangement joins TRBV6-5 to TRBJ1-5; D is unclear. This CDR3 spans 13 amino acids. V dropped 4 bases and J dropped 9 bases, with 13 bases sitting between them. CDR1 is MNHEY, CDR2 SVGAGI, per germline. CDR3 region: CASSSGGLGPQHF. DNA for the CDR3: TGTGCCAGCAGTTCAGGAGGACTAGGGCCCCAGCATTTT.

The rearrangement uses TRBV24-1 and TRBJ2-5; maybe TRBD2 (5 bases). This CDR3 spans 16 amino acids. V gave up 4 bases and J gave up 4 bases, with 18 bases separating them. Per germline, CDR1 KGHDR and CDR2 SFDVKD. CDR3 region: CATSDPPGSEGETQYF. In nucleotides, the CDR3 is TGTGCCACCAGTGACCCTCCCGGCTCTGAGGGAGAGACCCAGTACTTC.

The V call is TRBV6-2 or TRBV6-3, the J call TRBJ2-7; tentatively, D is TRBD2 (6 bases). CDR3 length: 13 residues. V was shortened by 4 bases and J by 6 bases, with 13 bases between the two germline ends. The germline V gene encodes CDR1 MNHEY and CDR2 SVGEGT. The CDR3 region is CASSSRLGGEQYF. CDR3 bases: TGTGCCAGCAGTTCCCGCCTGGGGGGCGAGCAGTACTTC.

J is TRBJ1-3 and V is TRBV19, with D possibly TRBD1 on 5 matching bases. Germline CDR1 reads LNHDA; CDR2 reads SQIVND (reference sequence). Trimming removed 8 bases at V and 0 bases at J, with 23 bases between. The CDR3 is 18 amino acids. The CDR3 loop reads CASPRGGKRPRSGNTIYF. The CDR3 DNA sequence: TGTGCCAGTCCTCGGGGGGGGAAGCGGCCTCGCTCTGGAAACACCATATATTTT.

The rearrangement uses TRBV11-2 and TRBJ1-1; TRBD1 aligns across 7 bases. The CDR3 is made up of 15 amino acids. Germline CDR1 SGHAT, CDR2 FQNNGV. Trimming took 1 base from V and 10 from J; bases not matched to a gene: 12. DNA of the CDR3: TGTGCCAGCAGCTTAGCGCGAGACAGGGACCGAGGAGCTTTCTTT. Translating gives CASSLARDRDRGAFF. Together with reference TRBV11-2 and TRBJ1-1, the CDR3 gives the full variable domain: EAGVAQSPRYKIIEKRQSVAFWCNPISGHATLYWYQQILGQGPKLLIQFQNNGVVDDSQLPKDRFSAERLKGVDSTLKIQPAKLEDSAVYLCASSLARDRDRGAFFGQGTRLTVV.

This chain joins TRBV6-6 and TRBJ1-2; D is perhaps TRBD1 (5 bases). The V gene's germline CDR1 is MNHNY and CDR2 SVGAGI (reference sequence). The length of the CDR3 is 12 residues. V was trimmed by 6 bases and J by 4 bases, leaving 9 bases between them. In DNA form, the CDR3 reads TGTGCCAGCAGCTCAGGGCCCTATGGCTACACCTTC. Translating it yields CASSSGPYGYTF.

The chain joins TRBV27 to TRBJ1-4; D may be TRBD1 (6 bases). The germline gives CDR1 MNHEY, CDR2 SMNVEV (reference sequence). This CDR3 comprises 13 residues. The germline V and J ends were trimmed by 5 bases and 11 bases, with 15 bases remaining between them. The CDR3 loop is CASSAHTGYKLFF. The CDR3 DNA reads TGTGCCAGCAGTGCCCACACAGGGTATAAACTGTTTTTT.

V usage is TRBV5-6 and J usage is TRBJ1-2; TRBD1 aligns across 9 bases. The junction had 19 bases not matched to a gene; V was cut back by 9 bases and J by 7 bases. Looked up from germline, CDR1 is SGHDT and CDR2 is YYEEEE. There are 16 residues in the CDR3. The DNA of the CDR3 is TGTGCCACCGGGACAGGGAGAGGCCTAGGCAGTTTTGGCTACACCTTC. Residues: CATGTGRGLGSFGYTF.

The gene calls are TRBV5-1 and TRBJ1-1; TRBD1 is a possible D gene (6 bases). The CDR3 loop spans 14 amino acids. Germline V gives CDR1 SGHRS, CDR2 YFSETQ. The germline V and J ends were trimmed by 4 bases and 2 bases, with 12 bases remaining between them. CDR3 sequence reads: CASSPGGGNTEAFF. Written as DNA, the CDR3 is TGCGCCAGCAGCCCCGGCGGGGGCAACACTGAAGCTTTCTTT.

The rearrangement uses TRBV5-5 and TRBJ2-7, with D perhaps TRBD1 (5 bases). Between the trimmed V and J ends, which lost 3 bases and 6 bases, there was a span of 13 bases. This CDR3 region has 13 residues. Germline V CDR1 and CDR2: SGHKS, YYEKEE (reference sequence). The CDR3 DNA sequence: TGTGCCAGCAGCTCAGAAGGGGTTGGCGAGCAGTACTTC. Protein sequence: CASSSEGVGEQYF.

The count of this clone is one. This chain links TRBV5-5 with TRBJ1-2; no clear D gene. From germline, CDR1 is SGHKS and CDR2 YYEKEE (reference sequence). The V end lost 2 bases, the J end lost 3 bases, and 8 bases lay between the germline ends. CDR3 length equals 13 residues. The CDR3 is CASSLGEDYGYTF. For the CDR3, the DNA is TGTGCCAGCAGCTTAGGAGAGGACTATGGCTACACCTTC.

The chain combines TRBV5-6 with TRBJ2-7, with D perhaps TRBD1 (5 bases). Trimming took off 5 bases at V and 11 bases at J, with 23 bases between the two ends. The CDR3 has 14 residues. Germline assignment: CDR1 SGHDT and CDR2 YYEEEE. CDR3 in DNA: TGTGCCAGCAGACGAGCCCCAGGGCCTTCAATGGAGTACTTC. Encoded protein: CASRRAPGPSMEYF.

The chain joins TRBV7-9 to TRBJ2-7; 7 bases are shared with TRBD1. This CDR3 is built from 13 residues. The V segment lost 6 bases and the J segment 0 bases; nucleotides outside the gene matches: 2. Germline V gives CDR1 SEHNR, CDR2 FQNEAQ (reference sequence). The CDR3 protein is CASSGDSSYEQYF. The CDR3 DNA sequence: TGTGCCAGCAGTGGGGACAGCTCCTACGAGCAGTACTTC.

This CDR3 reads CASSLLDGGSYNEQFF. The CDR3 nucleotides are TGTGCCAGCAGCTTATTAGACGGAGGCTCCTACAATGAGCAGTTCTTC. The rearrangement links TRBV7-9 to TRBJ2-1; TRBD2 is a possible D gene (5 bases). The CDR3 is made up of 16 amino acids. Trimming took off 2 bases at V and 0 bases at J, with 11 bases between the two ends. Germline lookup yields CDR1 SEHNR and CDR2 FQNEAQ (reference sequence).

This clone was seen only once. The CDR3 reads CASSQVGLGTSGNDEQFF. For the CDR3, the DNA is TGCGCCAGCAGCCAAGTAGGTCTCGGGACTAGCGGGAACGATGAGCAGTTCTTC. V usage is TRBV4-3 and J usage is TRBJ2-1; TRBD2 agrees at 13 bases. The V segment lost 1 base and the J segment 8 bases; nucleotides outside the gene matches: 11. This CDR3 is 18 amino acids long. Germline CDR1 reads LGHNA; CDR2 reads YSLEER.

V gene TRBV27 combines with J gene TRBJ2-3; D not resolved. The CDR3 runs 13 residues. Germline lookup yields CDR1 MNHEY and CDR2 SMNVEV (reference sequence). V lost 7 bases, J lost 2 bases, and 10 bases lay in between. In DNA, the CDR3 is TGTGCCAGCACCCCCGTAAACACAGATACGCAGTATTTT. This gives the protein CASTPVNTDTQYF.

V and J are TRBV5-4 and TRBJ2-1; 8 nucleotides line up with TRBD1. The germline V gene has CDR1 SGHNT and CDR2 YYREEE (reference sequence). V dropped 4 bases and J dropped 7; count of bases not matched to a gene: 10. The CDR3 spans 15 residues. The CDR3 spells CASSVISGGLNEQFF. The CDR3 DNA reads TGTGCCAGCAGCGTTATATCAGGGGGCCTGAATGAGCAGTTCTTC.